The 20 T cell receptor beta chains presented below share a single source sample, sequenced in a study of breast tumors, draining lymph nodes, adjacent tissues. Via MiXCR, TCRdb re-called the multiplex PCR reads, giving one row per CDR3 protein. The repertoire holds 150,000 to 250,000 distinct CDR3 sequences, with 30% to 40% as singletons. Axillary draining lymph nodes of breast cancer patients supplied the node samples. Material: axillary lymph node tissue. All receptors derive from a female donor with breast cancer. Some clones in this sample may be carry-over from other donors' samples.

This clonotype was picked up a small number of times. For the CDR3, the DNA is TGCGCCAGCAGCCAACTCGGGCCTACTCGGGAGCAGTACTTC. It translates to CASSQLGPTREQYF. This chain uses TRBV4-1 with TRBJ2-7; D unresolved. V lost 2 bases and J 7 bases, leaving 15 bases between the germline ends. This CDR3 has 14 residues. CDR1 and CDR2 (germline): MGHRA, YSYEKL.

There are many counts of this clonotype. Sequence at one end of the junction differs from germline and may be a read error. The J gene is TRBJ2-7, the V gene TRBV6-6; no clear D gene. Germline assignment: CDR1 MNHNY and CDR2 SVGAGI (reference sequence). CDR3 length: 12 amino acids. The CDR3 protein is CASSHSSYEQYF. The CDR3 nucleotides read TGTGCCAGCAGTCACTCCTCCTACGAGCAGTACTTC.

This clonotype showed up many times. The CDR3 bases are TGTGCCAGCAGTCGGGACAGGAGCCGCAATCAGCCCCAGCATTTT. This sequence encodes CASSRDRSRNQPQHF. The chain couples TRBV6-5 to TRBJ1-5, with 8 bases fitting TRBD1. The CDR3 loop spans 15 amino acids. Germline values: CDR1 MNHEY, CDR2 SVGAGI. The J segment lost 2 bases and the V segment lost 5 bases, leaving 5 bases of the junction unmatched.

This clonotype has a count of ten or more. The chain carries TRBV12-3 or TRBV12-4 and TRBJ2-1; TRBD2 matches at 10 bases. J lost 3 bases, V lost 6 bases, and 5 bases had no gene match. CDR3 length equals 15 residues. This chain's CDR3 is CASSAGTSVYNEQFF. The DNA of the CDR3 is TGTGCCAGCAGCGCTGGGACTAGCGTCTACAATGAGCAGTTCTTC.

The chain recombines TRBV20-1 with TRBJ2-7, with 14 nucleotides matching TRBD2. The germline V gene has CDR1 DFQATT and CDR2 SNEGSKA (reference sequence). After removal of 1 base from V and 9 bases from J, the junction contained 5 bases not matched to a gene. This CDR3 contains 14 residues. The chain's CDR3 is CSARGGLAGVLQYF. For the CDR3, the DNA is TGCAGTGCTAGAGGGGGACTAGCGGGGGTGCTGCAGTACTTC.

This clonotype was detected ten times or more. The rearrangement joins TRBV20-1 to TRBJ2-6, with a possible D match to TRBD1 (6 bases). The germline V gene encodes CDR1 DFQATT and CDR2 SNEGSKA (reference sequence). V shed 6 bases and J shed 0 bases, with 15 bases lying between them. CDR3 length: 16 residues. CDR3 amino acids: CSAAGTLGSGANVLTF. DNA for the CDR3: TGCAGTGCGGCCGGGACACTGGGCTCTGGGGCCAACGTCCTGACTTTC.

The chain couples TRBV2 to TRBJ2-3, with a possible D match to TRBD2 (5 bases). V lost 4 bases to trimming and J lost 0 bases, with 20 bases between them. The CDR3 is 18 amino acids. The V gene's germline CDR1 is SNHLY and CDR2 FYNNEI. The chain's CDR3 is CASSGLTITGVSTDTQYF. The CDR3 nucleotides read TGTGCCAGCAGTGGACTTACCATCACCGGGGTGAGCACAGATACGCAGTATTTT.

This clonotype was seen ten or more times. The chain joins TRBV20-1 to TRBJ2-3; D may be TRBD1 or TRBD2 (5 bases each). The CDR3 totals 14 residues. CDR1 is DFQATT and CDR2 is SNEGSKA in the germline V gene (reference sequence). The V end lost 4 bases, the J end lost 6 bases, and 17 bases lay between the germline ends. The CDR3 region is CSANTMRGADTQYF. DNA of the CDR3: TGCAGTGCTAATACGATGCGAGGGGCGGATACGCAGTATTTT.

The sample holds many counts of this clonotype. The rearrangement links TRBV7-6 to TRBJ1-3; the match to TRBD1 covers 8 bases. The CDR3 length is 17 residues. The V segment lost 5 bases and the J segment 4 bases; nucleotides outside the gene matches: 13. CDR1 SGHVS and CDR2 FNYEAQ come from the germline V gene. For the CDR3, the DNA is TGTGCCAGCAGCCAAGGACAGGGAACTACGTCCGGAAACACCATATATTTT. Amino acid sequence: CASSQGQGTTSGNTIYF.

Many counts were recorded for this clonotype. V and J are TRBV5-1 and TRBJ2-7; 10 bases are a match to TRBD1. The J segment lost 5 bases and the V segment lost 2 bases, leaving 7 bases of the junction unmatched. There are 15 residues in the CDR3. The V gene's germline CDR1 is SGHRS and CDR2 YFSETQ. The CDR3 DNA is TGCGCCAGCAGCTTAGACAGGGGGCAGATCCACGAGCAGTACTTC. Translated, it gives CASSLDRGQIHEQYF.

V and J are TRBV10-3 and TRBJ2-1; 7 bases fit TRBD2. This CDR3 contains 19 residues. Germline loops: CDR1 ENHRY, CDR2 SYGVKD. With V trimmed by 3 bases and J by 5 bases, 19 bases remained unmatched. DNA of the CDR3: TGTGCCATCAGTGAAGACCGGAGCTCCTCCCGCGGGAGACACAATGAGCAGTTCTTC. Its translation: CAISEDRSSSRGRHNEQFF.

The chain is built from TRBV29-1 and TRBJ2-1; 13 bases are shared with TRBD2. After removal of 4 bases from V and 10 bases from J, the junction contained 1 base not matched to a gene. This CDR3 has 12 amino acids. Germline CDR1 SQVTM, CDR2 ANQGSEA. The CDR3 protein is CSVGGLAGEQFF. The CDR3 region has the DNA TGCAGCGTTGGGGGACTAGCGGGAGAGCAGTTCTTC.

A word on this clonotype: With a much larger clone just one base away, this may be a read error. The chain couples TRBV12-3 or TRBV12-4 to TRBJ2-1, with TRBD2 as a possible D gene (7 bases). The CDR3 is made up of 15 amino acids. The CDR3 nucleotides are TGTGCCAGCAGTTTTTGGCGGGGGCCCTACAATGAGCAGCTCTTC. This translates into CASSFWRGPYNEQLF.

The rearrangement uses TRBV20-1 and TRBJ1-3, with no clear D. V gave up 0 bases and J gave up 7 bases, with 16 bases separating them. The CDR3 is made up of 15 amino acids. From germline, CDR1 is DFQATT and CDR2 SNEGSKA (reference sequence). CDR3 amino acids: CSARDPKAGVNTIYF. The CDR3 nucleotides read TGCAGTGCTAGAGACCCAAAAGCGGGAGTGAACACCATATATTTT.

This clonotype was observed at least ten times. The genes are TRBV15 and TRBJ2-1; TRBD2 aligns across 10 bases. Germline trimming cut 3 bases from V and 3 bases from J; bases unmatched to any gene: 5. This CDR3 comprises 16 residues. Looked up from germline, CDR1 is LNHNV and CDR2 is YYDKDF (reference sequence). The CDR3 coding sequence is TGTGCCACCAGCAGTAGAGCGGGAGGGTTCTACAATGAGCAGTTCTTC. This gives the protein CATSSRAGGFYNEQFF.

This clonotype was observed a few times. V gene TRBV28 combines with J gene TRBJ1-2; TRBD1 agrees at 7 bases. CDR1 is MDHEN, CDR2 SYDVKM, per germline. V shed 5 bases, J shed 6 bases, and the junction held 6 bases outside the gene matches. The CDR3 is made up of 13 amino acids. The CDR3 DNA reads as TGTGCCAGCAGTGTAGGGACAGCTGATGGCTACACCTTC. This translates into CASSVGTADGYTF.

Remarks on this clonotype: The CDR3 end shows no conserved phenylalanine or tryptophan, and so a read error is likely. Because the CDR3's place on the DNA is in doubt, the DNA is left out and the CDR3 is given as listed by TCRdb. The gene calls are TRBV7-6 and TRBJ2-5; the table gives TRBD2 as D, unverified against the DNA. CDR1 SGHVS and CDR2 FNYEAQ come from the germline V gene. Including both end residues, the CDR3 is 9 amino acids long. The CDR3 protein is CASSPALAG.

The table lists this clonotype with many counts. The chain links TRBV5-4 to TRBJ1-6, with a possible D match to TRBD1 (5 bases). Trimming cost V 1 base and J 10 bases, with 12 bases left between them. Germline CDR1 reads SGHNT; CDR2 reads YYREEE (reference sequence). The CDR3 spans 14 residues. The chain's CDR3 is CASSLFGARSPLHF. The CDR3 DNA follows: TGTGCCAGCAGCTTGTTTGGGGCCCGGTCACCCCTCCACTTT.

In its sample, this clonotype was seen many times. The CDR3 loop reads CSAEPRQGILQFF. The CDR3 DNA reads TGCAGTGCCGAACCCAGACAGGGGATCTTGCAGTTCTTC. The rearrangement links TRBV20-1 to TRBJ2-1, with 8 nucleotides matching TRBD1. Germline CDR1 DFQATT, CDR2 SNEGSKA (reference sequence). This CDR3 region has 13 residues. The V and J ends lost 6 bases and 12 bases, in that order; junction bases with no gene match: 13.

About this clonotype itself: A read error is possible here, since a much larger clone lies one base away. The rearrangement links TRBV5-4 to TRBJ2-3; 9 bases match TRBD1. The CDR3 consists of 15 residues. Germline V gene lookup returns CDR1 SGHNT and CDR2 YYREEE (reference sequence). In DNA, the CDR3 is TGTGCCGGCAGCTTGCCGGGACAGGGATCAGATACGCAGTATTTT. Protein: CAGSLPGQGSDTQYF.